The source of this T cell receptor beta chain is a study of T cell repertoires in cytomegalovirus infection. On the study more broadly: Matching HLA type and CMV infection were both indicated by public TCR beta signatures.

The sample holds a few counts of this clonotype. V was cut by 3 bases and J by 4 bases, with 14 bases left in between. The CDR3 extends over 15 amino acids. Germline lookup yields CDR1 SNHLY and CDR2 FYNNEI. MiXCR was run by TCRdb on the reads, yielding one entry per CDR3 protein. The sample holds about 600,000 distinct CDR3 sequences, around 24% seen once. The rearrangement uses TRBV2 and TRBJ2-3, with D unresolved. The clonotype was recovered from a human donor in good health (CMV status not recorded). Some clones in this sample may be carry-over from other donors' samples. Sequencing was done on a sample of CD8+ T cells from PBMCs. The CDR3 protein is CASSDRQTLADTQYF. The CDR3 DNA sequence: TGTGCCAGCAGTGACCGGCAGACTCTCGCAGATACGCAGTATTTT.